A single sample gave rise to the 13 T cell receptor beta chains below, sequenced in a study of blood T cells in healthy people across ages (dated by TCRdb to about 2015). Library creation used 5' RACE. Sequencing relied on an Illumina HiSeq 2500. A second PCR of about 6 to 11 cycles was run with a J-beta primer mix and a sample-barcoded 5' primer. TCRdb reanalyzed the raw reads on its own, using fastp at Q25 for trimming and MiXCR for clone calling, and kept in-frame beta chains. CDR3 protein duplicates are merged, each entry listing the most common genes and DNA. The sample records around 820,000 distinct CDR3 sequences, roughly 25% of which are singletons. The top ten hold under 4.5% of the sample. These data also featured in a second study, about T cells of mothers and their children.

Input material: blood. Every receptor here comes from a boy younger than 18 in good health.

The chain recombines TRBV12-3 or TRBV12-4 with TRBJ1-1; the match to TRBD1 covers 8 bases. This CDR3 region has 15 residues. The ends lost 4 bases at V and 4 bases at J; junction bases unmatched: 8. CDR3 in amino acids: CASSSLYTGGTEAFF. CDR3 in DNA: TGTGCCAGCAGTTCACTGTATACAGGGGGCACTGAAGCTTTCTTT.

The chain has TRBV5-1 and TRBJ2-7, with 7 bases identical to TRBD2. Trimming at V came to 3 bases and at J to 2 bases, leaving 8 bases not matched to a gene. This CDR3 has 15 amino acids. Looked up from germline, CDR1 is SGHRS and CDR2 is YFSETQ. The chain's CDR3 is CASSWGGVSPYEQYF. In DNA form, the CDR3 reads TGCGCCAGCAGCTGGGGAGGGGTCTCCCCCTACGAGCAGTACTTC.

The J gene is TRBJ2-5, the V gene TRBV12-3 or TRBV12-4; D remains unclear. V lost 6 bases to trimming and J lost 1 base, with 9 bases between them. This CDR3 contains 13 residues. The CDR3 here is CASRQLAQETQYF. The CDR3 nucleotides are TGTGCCAGCAGGCAACTCGCCCAAGAGACCCAGTACTTC.

As for this clonotype: One end of the junction is discordant with germline, which a read error may explain. The CDR3 sequence: CANSRGYGLAGGKNF. Here the CDR3 DNA reads TGTGCCAACAGTCGCGGGTACGGACTAGCGGGCGGTAAGAACTTC. This rearrangement joins TRBV7-2 to TRBJ2-5, with TRBD2 matching over 11 bases. Looked up from germline, CDR1 is SGHTA and CDR2 is FQGNSA. The CDR3 spans 15 residues.

The chain joins TRBV29-1 to TRBJ2-3, with D possibly TRBD1 on 5 matching bases. The CDR3 consists of 16 residues. The V gene's germline CDR1 is SQVTM and CDR2 ANQGSEA. The ends were cut back, 5 bases at V and 2 bases at J, with 20 bases in the middle. The CDR3 DNA follows: TGCAGCGTTAGGGGTCGGTGGACGAAATTCACAGATACGCAGTATTTT. This translates into CSVRGRWTKFTDTQYF.

This clonotype has just a few counts. The V call is TRBV19, the J call TRBJ2-6; D unclear. This CDR3 comprises 13 residues. CDR1 and CDR2 (germline): LNHDA, SQIVND (reference sequence). The V gene lost 4 bases and the J gene lost 4 bases, with 5 bases spanning the gap. CDR3 sequence (DNA): TGTGCCAGTAGTACTACAGGGGCCAACGTCCTGACTTTC. Protein product: CASSTTGANVLTF.

This clonotype was seen more than once but under ten times. The junction and the germline gene differ at one end; a read error may be behind it. The rearrangement uses TRBV20-1 and TRBJ2-3; perhaps D is TRBD1 or TRBD2 (5 bases each). This CDR3 contains 15 residues. From germline, CDR1 is DFQATT and CDR2 SNEGSKA (reference sequence). The CDR3: CGARDWGISTDTQYF. The CDR3 nucleotides are TGCGGTGCTAGAGATTGGGGGATCAGTACAGATACGCAGTATTTT.

Only a few counts were recorded for this clonotype. J is TRBJ2-7 and V is TRBV6-5; 7 bases match TRBD1. The CDR3 is made up of 14 amino acids. Germline V lookup: CDR1 MNHEY, CDR2 SVGAGI. With 6 bases clipped from V and 2 bases from J, the junction kept 7 bases outside the gene matches. The CDR3 sequence: CASSPGTVTYEQYF. The CDR3, as DNA: TGTGCCAGCAGCCCCGGGACAGTTACCTACGAGCAGTACTTC.

The gene calls are TRBV5-1 and TRBJ2-7, with D unclear. The CDR3 consists of 14 residues. Germline CDR1 SGHRS, CDR2 YFSETQ. V was pared by 2 bases and J by 0 bases, with 9 bases between. For the CDR3, the DNA is TGCGCCAGCAGCTTCGGAGTCCTCTCCTACGAGCAGTACTTC. This sequence encodes CASSFGVLSYEQYF.

V usage is TRBV20-1 and J usage is TRBJ2-5, with D tentatively TRBD1 (5 bases). CDR3 length: 14 residues. In germline, CDR1 is DFQATT, CDR2 SNEGSKA (reference sequence). The germline V and J ends were trimmed by 0 bases and 3 bases, with 11 bases remaining between them. The DNA of the CDR3 is TGCAGTGCTAGAGATCTTTTAGGGGAAGAGACCCAGTACTTC. Translated: CSARDLLGEETQYF.

The rearrangement uses TRBV18 and TRBJ2-1; TRBD1 matches at 7 bases. After removal of 6 bases from V and 2 bases from J, the junction contained 10 bases not matched to a gene. CDR3 length: 16 amino acids. CDR1 and CDR2 (germline): KGHSH, LQKENI. CDR3 amino acids: CASSQPRGGAYNEQFF. The CDR3 nucleotides are TGTGCCAGCTCGCAGCCCAGAGGGGGCGCCTACAATGAGCAGTTCTTC.

A few counts support this clonotype. The chain combines TRBV20-1 with TRBJ2-3; D remains ambiguous. The germline V gene has CDR1 DFQATT and CDR2 SNEGSKA (reference sequence). Trimming stripped 3 bases from V and 4 bases from J, with 14 bases between. The CDR3 sequence is 14 residues long. CDR3 amino acids: CSASPPNFSDTQYF. CDR3 nucleotide sequence: TGCAGTGCTAGCCCCCCCAACTTCTCAGATACGCAGTATTTT.

The V call is TRBV6-2 or TRBV6-3, the J call TRBJ2-5; maybe TRBD1 (6 bases). The length of the CDR3 is 13 residues. From germline, CDR1 is MNHEY and CDR2 SVGEGT. V lost 2 bases and J 9 bases, leaving 13 bases between the germline ends. CDR3 loop: CASSYGTPYAQYF. CDR3 sequence (DNA): TGTGCCAGCAGTTACGGGACACCCTATGCCCAGTACTTC.